Below, 28 T cell receptor beta chains from the same sample are listed, as sequenced in a study of T cell repertoires in cytomegalovirus infection. MiXCR was run by TCRdb on the reads, yielding one entry per CDR3 protein. The sample includes about 450,000 distinct CDR3 sequences, about 33% of them seen just once. What was sequenced was PBMCs. Source of these receptors: a human donor in good health (CMV status not recorded). Some clones in this sample may be carry-over from other donors' samples.

This clonotype came up many times. The chain is built from TRBV6-1 and TRBJ2-2, with 7 bases identical to TRBD1. Germline V gene sequence: CDR1 MNHNS, CDR2 SASEGT. After removal of 3 bases from V and 0 bases from J, the junction contained 1 base not matched to a gene. The CDR3 is made up of 15 amino acids. In nucleotides, the CDR3 is TGTGCCAGCAGTGAGACAGGGACGAACACCGGGGAGCTGTTTTTT. As protein: CASSETGTNTGELFF.

Comments on this clonotype: A much larger clone differs from this one at a single base, so this may be a read error. The genes are TRBV28 and TRBJ1-2, with unresolved D. The ends were cut back, 6 bases at V and 4 bases at J, with 9 bases in the middle. The CDR3 consists of 12 residues. Germline loops: CDR1 MDHEN, CDR2 SYDVKM. The CDR3 protein is CASRSISYGYTF. In nucleotides, the CDR3 is TGTGCCAGCAGGTCTATAAGCTATGGCTACACCTTC.

This clonotype has just a few counts. The rearrangement uses TRBV11-2 and TRBJ2-7, with D perhaps matching TRBD2 (6 bases). Germline assignment: CDR1 SGHAT and CDR2 FQNNGV. V was trimmed by 1 base and J by 12 bases, leaving 10 bases between them. This CDR3 has 11 amino acids. The CDR3 protein is CASSLGTNRYF. CDR3 DNA: TGTGCCAGCAGCTTAGGGACTAACCGGTACTTC.

This clonotype was counted only a few times. The chain uses TRBV6-1 and TRBJ2-7; 7 bases align to TRBD1. CDR3 length equals 15 residues. Germline CDR1 is MNHNS and CDR2 is SASEGT. J was trimmed by 7 bases and V by 6 bases; bases with no gene match: 15. The CDR3 nucleotides are TGTGCCAGCAGGGCTTGGACAGGCCGGATGGTTGAGCAGTACTTC. Protein product: CASRAWTGRMVEQYF.

The CDR3 nucleotides read TGTGCCACAAGGCGGGGGAGGACTGAAGCTTTCTTT. Its translation: CATRRGRTEAFF. V and J are TRBV27 and TRBJ1-1; TRBD1 is a possible D gene (5 bases). CDR1 and CDR2 (germline): MNHEY, SMNVEV (reference sequence). The V end lost 10 bases, the J end lost 5 bases, and 14 bases lay between the germline ends. This CDR3 contains 12 residues.

The V gene is TRBV12-3 or TRBV12-4, the J gene TRBJ1-2, with 7 bases lining up with TRBD1. There are 13 residues in the CDR3. V dropped 6 bases and J dropped 6; count of bases not matched to a gene: 7. CDR3 nucleotide sequence: TGTGCCAGCAGGAGAGGGGGCTCCGATGGCTACACCTTC. This translates into CASRRGGSDGYTF.

For this clonotype: With a much larger clone just one base away, this may be a read error. The V gene is TRBV7-2, the J gene TRBJ1-6, with D unresolved. CDR1 and CDR2 from the germline V gene are SGHTA and FQGNSA. The CDR3 covers 13 residues. The CDR3: CASSLELNSPLNF. The CDR3 bases are TGTGCCAGCAGCTTAGAACTTAATTCACCCCTCAACTTT.

The chain carries TRBV18 and TRBJ1-4; D uncertain. Germline-derived CDR1 and CDR2 are KGHSH and LQKENI. The CDR3 is 16 residues long. V lost 1 base to trimming and J lost 5 bases, with 14 bases between them. CDR3 in DNA: TGTGCCAGCTCACCACAGGGTGTGCAGCTGAATGAAAAACTGTTTTTT. It yields the protein CASSPQGVQLNEKLFF.

The CDR3 is CASSLDGTEVGYTF. The CDR3 DNA reads as TGTGCCAGCAGCTTAGACGGGACAGAAGTTGGCTACACCTTC. V is TRBV11-2 and J is TRBJ1-2; 7 bases are a match to TRBD1. J was trimmed by 7 bases and V by 0 bases; bases with no gene match: 5. Germline V gene lookup returns CDR1 SGHAT and CDR2 FQNNGV. There are 14 residues in the CDR3.

This clonotype came up many times. The rearrangement joins TRBV4-1 to TRBJ2-7, with 9 bases lining up with TRBD2. V shed 4 bases, J shed 2 bases, and the junction held 6 bases outside the gene matches. This CDR3 has 15 residues. The germline V gene encodes CDR1 MGHRA and CDR2 YSYEKL. In DNA, the CDR3 is TGCGCCAGCAGCCCGCCGGGACTAGCCGCCTACGAGCAGTACTTC. It yields the protein CASSPPGLAAYEQYF.

V and J are TRBV28 and TRBJ1-1, with a tentative D call TRBD1 (5 bases). V dropped 3 bases and J dropped 1 base, with 9 bases sitting between them. The CDR3 totals 14 residues. Germline CDR1 MDHEN, CDR2 SYDVKM. CDR3 region: CASSFSTANTEAFF. In DNA, the CDR3 is TGTGCCAGCAGTTTTTCGACAGCGAACACTGAAGCTTTCTTT.

J is TRBJ1-2 and V is TRBV10-2; a weak D match, TRBD1 (5 bases). Germline-derived CDR1 and CDR2 are WSHSY and SAAADI. V lost 7 bases, J lost 3 bases, and 15 bases lay in between. The CDR3 loop spans 14 amino acids. The CDR3 loop is CASTEYIGDYGYTF. The CDR3 DNA is TGCGCCAGCACGGAGTATATAGGGGACTATGGCTACACCTTC.

The sample holds many counts of this clonotype. The chain links TRBV7-8 to TRBJ1-5; D unclear. In germline, CDR1 is SGHVS, CDR2 FQNEAQ. Deletions cut 2 bases from V and 0 bases from J, with 8 bases between. The CDR3 is made up of 15 amino acids. CDR3 coding DNA: TGTGCCAGCAGCTTATCTGGACCTAGCAATCAGCCCCAGCATTTT. Translating it yields CASSLSGPSNQPQHF.

The chain couples TRBV6-8 to TRBJ1-1; D is unclear. Trimming pared 5 bases from V and 8 bases from J, leaving 15 bases between. Germline CDR1 is MNHGY and CDR2 is SAAAGT. The CDR3 sequence is 13 residues long. The CDR3 sequence: CASSPLGVAEAFF. In nucleotides, the CDR3 is TGTGCCAGCAGTCCCTTGGGTGTGGCCGAAGCTTTCTTT.

In the case of this clonotype: A much larger clone sits a single nucleotide away, making a read error possible. The chain joins TRBV6-8 to TRBJ1-1, with unresolved D. This CDR3 is 14 amino acids long. The germline CDR1 and CDR2 sequences are MNHGY and SAAAGT. CDR3 in DNA: TGTGCCAGCAGTTACGACGGATTGAACTCTGAAGCTTTCTTT. Residues: CASSYDGLNSEAFF.

The rearrangement links TRBV15 to TRBJ1-2, with TRBD1 matching over 7 bases. This CDR3 has 15 residues. Germline assignment: CDR1 LNHNV and CDR2 YYDKDF (reference sequence). The trim removed 1 base at V and 4 bases at J, leaving 6 bases unmatched. The DNA for the CDR3 is TGTGCCACCAGCAGAGTCGGGACAGATTTCTATGGCTACACCTTC. Protein sequence: CATSRVGTDFYGYTF. Using reference TRBV15 and TRBJ1-2 for the parts outside the CDR3, the full variable domain is DAMVIQNPRYQVTQFGKPVTLSCSQTLNHNVMYWYQQKSSQAPKLLFHYYDKDFNNEADTPDNFQSRRPNTSFCFLDIRSPGLGDTAMYLCATSRVGTDFYGYTFGSGTRLTVV.

The V call is TRBV18, the J call TRBJ2-7, with D perhaps matching TRBD1 (5 bases). The V end lost 4 bases, the J end lost 2 bases, and 9 bases lay between the germline ends. The CDR3 totals 13 residues. Germline V gene sequence: CDR1 KGHSH, CDR2 LQKENI. The CDR3 coding sequence is TGTGCCAGCTCACTTTCGACAGCCTACGAGCAGTACTTC. Translated, it gives CASSLSTAYEQYF.

V gene TRBV28 combines with J gene TRBJ1-2, with D possibly being TRBD1 (5 bases). Germline loops: CDR1 MDHEN, CDR2 SYDVKM. The V and J ends lost 7 bases and 3 bases respectively, with 24 bases between them. The CDR3 totals 17 residues. The CDR3 DNA is TGTGCCAGCACCACCCTGGGAGCGGGGGGAGAGGACTATGGCTACACCTTC. Translated, it gives CASTTLGAGGEDYGYTF.

This chain uses TRBV20-1 with TRBJ2-2, with D maybe TRBD2 (6 bases). V was trimmed by 7 bases and J by 0 bases, leaving 9 bases between them. Germline V gene lookup returns CDR1 DFQATT and CDR2 SNEGSKA (reference sequence). The CDR3 totals 13 residues. Written as DNA, the CDR3 is TGCAGTGTTAGGGAGGCGAACACCGGGGAGCTGTTTTTT. Its translation is CSVREANTGELFF.

On this clonotype itself: This CDR3 fails to terminate in the conserved phenylalanine or tryptophan, so it likely reflects a read error. Because the CDR3's place on the DNA is in doubt, the DNA is left out and the CDR3 is given as listed by TCRdb. The chain uses TRBV7-9 and TRBJ1-3. Ends included, the CDR3 has 15 residues. Germline loops: CDR1 SEHNR, CDR2 FQNEAQ (reference sequence). CDR3 protein: CASSSDAFAGNTIYL.

Points on this clonotype: The junction does not match germline at one end; this may be a read error. The chain combines TRBV12-3 or TRBV12-4 with TRBJ2-7, with 8 positions matching TRBD2. The CDR3 is 14 amino acids. CDR3 sequence (DNA): TGTGCCAGCAGTTTCAACGGACTAGCTTTCGAGAAGTACTTC. Translating it yields CASSFNGLAFEKYF.

Notes on this clonotype: With a much larger clone just one base away, this may be a read error. This chain uses TRBV11-3 with TRBJ2-2, with D perhaps TRBD2 (6 bases). This CDR3 comprises 14 residues. CDR1 and CDR2 from the germline V gene are SGHNT and YENEEA. The CDR3 nucleotides are TGTGCCAGCAGCTATCGTGGGGGGACCGGGGATCTGTTTTTT. Translated: CASSYRGGTGDLFF.

This clonotype was observed once. A much larger clonotype is one base distant, so this may be a read error. V is TRBV6-5 and J is TRBJ2-3, with 8 positions matching TRBD2. The J segment lost 2 bases and the V segment lost 2 bases, leaving 9 bases of the junction unmatched. The V gene's germline CDR1 is MNHEY and CDR2 SVGAGI. The CDR3 has 17 residues. The CDR3, as DNA: TGTGCCAGCAGTTACGTGACGGGGGGGCTGGACACAGATACGCAGTATTTT. As protein: CASSYVTGGLDTDTQYF.

The CDR3 region is CASRVWGTGEAFF. CDR3 nucleotide sequence: TGTGCCAGCAGGGTGTGGGGGACCGGTGAAGCTTTCTTT. The chain uses TRBV5-6 and TRBJ1-1, with TRBD1 as a possible D gene (5 bases). The germline V gene has CDR1 SGHDT and CDR2 YYEEEE. V was pared by 5 bases and J by 7 bases, with 15 bases between. This CDR3 has 13 residues.

The table lists this clonotype with many counts. This sequence joins TRBV7-9 and TRBJ2-1; 11 positions match TRBD2. Germline assignment: CDR1 SEHNR and CDR2 FQNEAQ (reference sequence). CDR3 size: 17 residues. Trimming took 4 bases from V and 6 from J; bases not matched to a gene: 11. The CDR3 nucleotides read TGTGCCAGCAGCTATAGACTAGCGGGAAATCCTTCCAATGAGCAGTTCTTC. Translating gives CASSYRLAGNPSNEQFF.

The chain employs TRBV7-2 and TRBJ2-7; 8 bases align to TRBD2. The germline gives CDR1 SGHTA, CDR2 FQGNSA. This CDR3 is 14 amino acids long. V was pared by 3 bases and J by 3 bases, with 4 bases of the junction left unmatched. The CDR3 here is CASSFWGLVYEQYF. As DNA, the CDR3 is TGTGCCAGCAGCTTCTGGGGACTAGTCTACGAGCAGTACTTC.

A few counts support this clonotype. V usage is TRBV12-3 or TRBV12-4 and J usage is TRBJ2-3; maybe TRBD2 (6 bases). V was pared by 3 bases and J by 2 bases, with 9 bases between. CDR3 length equals 14 residues. The CDR3 nucleotides are TGTGCCAGCAGTTTCGGGGGTCTCACAGATACGCAGTATTTT. Encoded protein: CASSFGGLTDTQYF.

This clonotype was counted between two and nine times. This chain connects TRBV19 to TRBJ2-3; possible D gene TRBD2, 6 bases. Germline CDR1 is LNHDA and CDR2 is SQIVND (reference sequence). The CDR3 is 14 residues long. V lost 5 bases to trimming and J lost 4 bases, with 13 bases between them. CDR3 amino acids: CASSSRDFPDTQYF. The CDR3 region has the DNA TGTGCCAGTAGTTCCCGGGACTTTCCAGATACGCAGTATTTT.